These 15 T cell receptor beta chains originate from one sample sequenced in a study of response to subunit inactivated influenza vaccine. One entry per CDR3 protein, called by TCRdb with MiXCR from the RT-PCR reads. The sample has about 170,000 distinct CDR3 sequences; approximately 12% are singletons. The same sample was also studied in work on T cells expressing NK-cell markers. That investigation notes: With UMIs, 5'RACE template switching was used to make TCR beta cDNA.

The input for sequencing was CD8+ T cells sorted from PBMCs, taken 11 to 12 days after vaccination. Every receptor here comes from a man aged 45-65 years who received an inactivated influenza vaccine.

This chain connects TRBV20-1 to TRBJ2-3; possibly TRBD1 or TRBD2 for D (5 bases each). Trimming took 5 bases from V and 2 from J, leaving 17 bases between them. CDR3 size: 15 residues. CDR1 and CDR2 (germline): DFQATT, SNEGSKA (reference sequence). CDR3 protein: CSADDSSGTTDTQYF. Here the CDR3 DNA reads TGCAGTGCTGATGATAGCTCCGGGACCACAGATACGCAGTATTTT.

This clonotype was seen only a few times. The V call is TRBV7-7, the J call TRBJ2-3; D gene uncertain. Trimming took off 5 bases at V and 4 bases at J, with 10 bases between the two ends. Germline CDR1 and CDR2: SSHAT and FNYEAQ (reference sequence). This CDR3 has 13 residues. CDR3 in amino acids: CASSATPPDTQYF. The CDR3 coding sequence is TGTGCCAGCAGCGCTACTCCCCCAGATACGCAGTATTTT.

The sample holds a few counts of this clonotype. CDR3 in amino acids: CASSQDLGYEQYF. The CDR3 nucleotides are TGTGCCAGCAGCCAAGATCTGGGTTACGAGCAGTACTTC. This chain connects TRBV14 to TRBJ2-7; D uncertain. This CDR3 region has 13 residues. Trimming removed 0 bases at V and 4 bases at J, with 7 bases between. Germline V CDR1 and CDR2: SGHDN, FVKESK. The whole variable domain, filled in from reference TRBV14 and TRBJ2-7, reads EAGVTQFPSHSVIEKGQTVTLRCDPISGHDNLYWYRRVMGKEIKFLLHFVKESKQDESGMPNNRFLAERTGGTYSTLKVQPAELEDSGVYFCASSQDLGYEQYFGPGTRLTVT.

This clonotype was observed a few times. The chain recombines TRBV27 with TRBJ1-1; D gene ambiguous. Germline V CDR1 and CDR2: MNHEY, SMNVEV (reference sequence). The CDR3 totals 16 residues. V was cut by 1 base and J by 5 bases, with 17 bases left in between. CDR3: CASSLFRGTRWTEAFF. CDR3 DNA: TGTGCCAGCAGTTTATTCCGCGGAACTCGGTGGACTGAAGCTTTCTTT.

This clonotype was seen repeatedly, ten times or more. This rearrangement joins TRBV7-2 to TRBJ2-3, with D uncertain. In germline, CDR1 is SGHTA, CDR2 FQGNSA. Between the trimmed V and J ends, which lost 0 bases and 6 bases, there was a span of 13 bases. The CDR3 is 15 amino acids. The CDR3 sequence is CASSLAKGYGDTQYF. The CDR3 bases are TGTGCCAGCAGCTTAGCCAAAGGGTATGGCGATACGCAGTATTTT.

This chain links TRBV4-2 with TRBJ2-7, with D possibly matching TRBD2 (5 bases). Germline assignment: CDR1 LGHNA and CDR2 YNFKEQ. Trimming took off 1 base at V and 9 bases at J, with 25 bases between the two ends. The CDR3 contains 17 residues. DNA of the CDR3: TGTGCCAGCAGCCAAGGGAGACCCGGGCTATTACTAGGTGGGCAGTACTTC. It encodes CASSQGRPGLLLGGQYF.

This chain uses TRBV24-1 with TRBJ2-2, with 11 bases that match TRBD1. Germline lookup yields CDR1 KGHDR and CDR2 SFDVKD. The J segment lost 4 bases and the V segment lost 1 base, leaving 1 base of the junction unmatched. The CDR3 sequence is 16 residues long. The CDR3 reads CATSDFGTGGTGELFF. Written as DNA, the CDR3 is TGTGCCACCAGTGATTTTGGGACAGGGGGCACCGGGGAGCTGTTTTTT.

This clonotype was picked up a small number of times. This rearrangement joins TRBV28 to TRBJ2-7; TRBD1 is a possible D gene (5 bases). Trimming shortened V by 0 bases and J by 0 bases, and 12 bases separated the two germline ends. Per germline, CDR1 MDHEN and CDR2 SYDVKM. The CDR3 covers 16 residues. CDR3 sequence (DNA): TGTGCCAGCAGTTTATGGAGGACAAGGACCTCCTACGAGCAGTACTTC. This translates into CASSLWRTRTSYEQYF.

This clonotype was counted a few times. CDR3 DNA sequence: TGCAGCGTTGAGATTGGCCTTACCTACGAGCAGTACTTC. Amino acids: CSVEIGLTYEQYF. This rearrangement joins TRBV29-1 to TRBJ2-7; D call uncertain. CDR3 size: 13 residues. Trimming pared 3 bases from V and 2 bases from J, leaving 11 bases between. Germline V gene lookup returns CDR1 SQVTM and CDR2 ANQGSEA.

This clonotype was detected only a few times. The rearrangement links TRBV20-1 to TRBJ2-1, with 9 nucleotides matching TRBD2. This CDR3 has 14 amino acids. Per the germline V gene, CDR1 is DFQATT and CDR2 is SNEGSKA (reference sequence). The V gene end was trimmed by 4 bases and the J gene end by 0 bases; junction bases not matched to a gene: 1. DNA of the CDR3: TGCAGTGCTATTAGCGGGAGCTCCTACAATGAGCAGTTCTTC. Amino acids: CSAISGSSYNEQFF.

The CDR3 DNA reads TGTGCCAGCAGCCAAGTTCTCAGCCCGAAGTCACCCCTCCACTTT. Its protein product is CASSQVLSPKSPLHF. The chain uses TRBV3-1 and TRBJ1-6; D is undetermined. The germline V and J ends were trimmed by 1 base and 10 bases, with 14 bases remaining between them. This CDR3 comprises 15 residues. The germline CDR1 and CDR2 sequences are LGHDT and YNNKEL (reference sequence).

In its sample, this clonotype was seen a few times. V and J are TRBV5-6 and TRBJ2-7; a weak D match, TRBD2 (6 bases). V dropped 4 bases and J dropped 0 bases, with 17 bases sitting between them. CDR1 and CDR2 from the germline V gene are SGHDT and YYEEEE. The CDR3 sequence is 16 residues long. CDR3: CASSTSLGTGSYEQYF. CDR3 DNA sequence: TGTGCCAGCAGCACGTCTCTCGGGACTGGCTCCTACGAGCAGTACTTC.

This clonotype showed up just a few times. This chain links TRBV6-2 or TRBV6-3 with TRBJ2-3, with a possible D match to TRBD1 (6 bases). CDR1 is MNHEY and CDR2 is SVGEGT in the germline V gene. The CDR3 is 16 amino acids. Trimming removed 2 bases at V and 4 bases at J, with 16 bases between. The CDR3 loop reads CASSYPQDRFSDTQYF. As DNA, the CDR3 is TGTGCCAGCAGTTACCCACAAGACAGGTTCTCAGATACGCAGTATTTT.

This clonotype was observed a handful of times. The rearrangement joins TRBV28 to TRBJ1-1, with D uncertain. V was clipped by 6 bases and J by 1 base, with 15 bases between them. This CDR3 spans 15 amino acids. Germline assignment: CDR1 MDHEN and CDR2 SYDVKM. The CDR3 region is CASSLFLAGNTEAFF. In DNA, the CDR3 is TGTGCCAGCAGCCTGTTTCTGGCTGGGAACACTGAAGCTTTCTTT. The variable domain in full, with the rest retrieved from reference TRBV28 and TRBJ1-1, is DVKVTQSSRYLVKRTGEKVFLECVQDMDHENMFWYRQDPGLGLRLIYFSYDVKMKEKGDIPEGYSVSREKKERFSLILESASTNQTSMYLCASSLFLAGNTEAFFGQGTRLTVV.

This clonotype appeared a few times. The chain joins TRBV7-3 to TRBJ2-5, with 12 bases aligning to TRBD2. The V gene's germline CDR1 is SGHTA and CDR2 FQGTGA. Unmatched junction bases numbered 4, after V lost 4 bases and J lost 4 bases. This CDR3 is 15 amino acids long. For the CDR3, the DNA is TGTGCCAGCAGCTCGGGACTAGCGGGCCGAGAGACCCAGTACTTC. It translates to CASSSGLAGRETQYF.